This T cell receptor beta chain was recorded in a study of Ad26.COV2.S vaccination and SARS-CoV-2 variants. For the study at large: Enrolled in COV1001, the donor was in the Ad26.COV2.S trial arm, which received the vaccine.

Germline-derived CDR1 and CDR2 are LGHNA and YNFKEQ. With 3 bases removed from V and 7 bases from J, the gap between germline ends came to 9 bases. This CDR3 region has 12 residues. Treatment denoted: some 20 received Ad26.COV2.S at low or high dose, single or two shots; about 5 received placebo; per-sample allocation not given. The investigators took samples on day 63 after the first vaccine or placebo injection. The assay was immunoSEQ multiplex PCR, and TCRdb's table has in-frame clones only and misses some. The repertoire includes around 500,000 clones, 89% of them detected once, and about 1.5% sits in the top ten.

The sequenced sample was peripheral blood, obtained in a trial of Ad26.COV2.S vaccine versus placebo. The chain carries TRBV4-2 and TRBJ1-2; no firm D call. The clonotype comes from a person aged 18-60 years who received the Ad26.COV2.S COVID-19 vaccine or a placebo. The CDR3 loop is CASSQGGGGYTF. The CDR3 DNA reads TGTGCCAGCAGCCAGGGAGGAGGTGGCTACACCTTC.